One T cell receptor (beta chain) is described in this entry. It lacks a known antigen. No much larger clone is present one base from it, and per-base qualities are unavailable. Taken from cysteine to phenylalanine, the CDR3 has 12 residues. Only the CDR3 portion is preserved as DNA: 36 bases, with reading frame beginning at the first base. The V and J ends are trimmed by 4 bases and 6 bases, leaving 9 bases between them. The germline V gene provides CDR1 LGHNA and CDR2 YSLEER. This specimen's time point label, interpreted: human tissue collected at research (rapid) autopsy. Three non-HCT comparator patients with other cancers, having at least five GI tract samples and no known GI disease at death, were selected retrospectively. Autopsy tissues, which were obtained after a median post-mortem interval of approximately 10 hours, included GI sites from esophagus to rectum, liver, skin and lymphoid organs including spleen. Each autopsy specimen was cut in two, with one portion flash-frozen in liquid nitrogen and the remainder formalin-fixed, and the outer muscle layers of GI specimens were removed. To extract genomic DNA from frozen tissues, either the Mag-Bind Blood & Tissue DNA HDQ 96 Kit on a Chemagic 360 or the DNeasy Blood & Tissue Kit was used. Extracted DNA was further purified with the Genomic DNA Clean & Concentrator-25 kit because of concern about red blood cell contamination.

The sample is drawn from a study of tissue T cells after allogeneic stem cell transplantation (dated by TCRdb to 2021 to 2024). Study-level background: When multiple samples of a tissue existed, pathologist review of H&E sections prioritized samples with histologically apparent lymphocytes for sequencing. The human arm was a prospective observational study without blinding or randomization. Using research autopsies of patients with and without GVHD, plus mouse models of GVHD, the study profiled TCR beta repertoires across many tissues. What the authors observed across the whole study: The study did not determine which tissue TCRs were alloreactive or antigen-specific, and some clones might have been persisting host cells. Blood and spleen T cells captured only a limited portion of the TCR repertoire detected in tissues, in both patients and mice. A small and clinically heterogeneous patient cohort was studied, and sampling depth was acknowledged as a limitation. For the non-GVHD comparator patients, no blood samples were available. Few T cell clones were found to be shared across patients, but shared repertoire signatures across patients were revealed in a tissue-specific fashion by motif-based clustering. Within patients, how anatomically similar tissues were was a major factor shaping TCR repertoire composition, regardless of disease or transplant status.

The library was made by the immunoSEQ multiplex PCR assay. TCRbeta CDR3 sequencing was performed at survey depth by Adaptive Biotechnologies, and CDR3 sequences, V/J genes, productive frequency and template counts were reported. TCR beta CDR3 regions were amplified from genomic DNA rather than RNA. Per the source publication's procedure: Pairwise repertoire overlap between tissues was quantified with Jensen-Shannon divergence, where 1 means complete divergence and 0 identical. Based on pairwise JSD values, tissues were grouped by single-linkage agglomerative hierarchical clustering, and the results were shown as dendrograms. All patient samples were analyzed with GLIPH2 using simulation_depth 1000, kmer_min_depth 3 and cdr3_length_cutoff 8, and only groups containing more than two unique CDR3s were kept. A standardized tissue-overlap score was calculated by extrapolating Jaccard GLIPH-group overlap across patients to a standard repertoire size of 1000 clones. Linear mixed-effect models, with tissue as a fixed effect and individual as a random effect, were used to test how diversity related to clinical or experimental variables. The immuneACCESS repertoire file appears here via TCRdb, limited to in-frame rearrangements. These files lack a portion of the clones; in checked studies, under half of the deficit traces to unresolved V genes, and the cause of the others is not known. D and trimming were read from the DNA, whereas the V and J calls and clone size are those reported in that table. The sample table holds approximately 5,300 clones, of which roughly 56% were seen once. Clones ranked in the top ten supply 21% of the sample.

Rearrangement joined TRBV4-3 to TRBJ1-1, with the identity of the D gene unclear. The source was tissue from the jejunum, collected at autopsy. The sequence derives from a male donor at least 60 years old with lung cancer. The DNA sequence reads TGCGCCAGCAGCCTCAGGTGCGCTGAAGCTTTCTTT. Its protein reads: CASSLRCAEAFF.